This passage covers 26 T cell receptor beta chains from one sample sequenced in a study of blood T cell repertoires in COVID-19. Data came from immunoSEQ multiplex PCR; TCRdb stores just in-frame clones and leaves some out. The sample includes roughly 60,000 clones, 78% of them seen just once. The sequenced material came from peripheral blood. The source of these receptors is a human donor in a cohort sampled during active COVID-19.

The CDR3 region is CASTYGGMNTEAFF. The CDR3 nucleotides read TGTGCCAGTACCTATGGAGGGATGAACACTGAAGCTTTCTTT. This chain joins TRBV19 and TRBJ1-1; D gene unclear. Germline CDR1 reads LNHDA; CDR2 reads SQIVND (reference sequence). The CDR3 spans 14 residues. V was cut by 7 bases and J by 0 bases, with 12 bases left in between.

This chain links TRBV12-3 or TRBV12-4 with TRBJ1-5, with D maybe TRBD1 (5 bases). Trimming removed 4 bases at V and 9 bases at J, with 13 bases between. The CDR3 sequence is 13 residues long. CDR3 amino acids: CASSSADQGPQHF. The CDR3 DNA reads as TGTGCCAGCAGTTCCGCAGATCAGGGGCCCCAGCATTTT.

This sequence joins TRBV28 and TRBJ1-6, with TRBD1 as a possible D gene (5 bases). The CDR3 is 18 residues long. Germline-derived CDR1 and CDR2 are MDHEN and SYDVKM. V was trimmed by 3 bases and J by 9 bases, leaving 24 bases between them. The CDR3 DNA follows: TGTGCCAGCAGTTTGGTTGGGGGGGTCAGGTCAGGTAGTTCACCCCTCCACTTT. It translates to CASSLVGGVRSGSSPLHF. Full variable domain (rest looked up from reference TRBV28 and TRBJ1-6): DVKVTQSSRYLVKRTGEKVFLECVQDMDHENMFWYRQDPGLGLRLIYFSYDVKMKEKGDIPEGYSVSREKKERFSLILESASTNQTSMYLCASSLVGGVRSGSSPLHFGNGTRLTVT.

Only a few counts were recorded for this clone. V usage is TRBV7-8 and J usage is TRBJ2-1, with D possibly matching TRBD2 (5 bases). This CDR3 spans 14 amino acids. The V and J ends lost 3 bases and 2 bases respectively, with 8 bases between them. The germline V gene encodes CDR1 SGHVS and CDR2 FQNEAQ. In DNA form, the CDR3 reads TGTGCCAGCAGCTTTGGGAGAACCTACAATGAGCAGTTCTTC. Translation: CASSFGRTYNEQFF.

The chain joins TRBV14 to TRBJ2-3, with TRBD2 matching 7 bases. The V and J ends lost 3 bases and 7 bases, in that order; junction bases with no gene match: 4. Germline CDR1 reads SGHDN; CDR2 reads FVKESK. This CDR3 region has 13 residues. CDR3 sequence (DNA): TGTGCCAGCAGCCATAGCGGGCCTAATACGCAGTATTTT. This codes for CASSHSGPNTQYF.

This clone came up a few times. CDR3 region: CASSSDWGGGYTF. In DNA, the CDR3 is TGTGCCAGCAGTTCGGATTGGGGGGGTGGCTACACCTTC. The gene calls are TRBV12-3 or TRBV12-4 and TRBJ1-2; a possible D gene is TRBD1 (5 bases). The CDR3 has 13 residues. Trimming removed 4 bases at V and 7 bases at J, with 13 bases between.

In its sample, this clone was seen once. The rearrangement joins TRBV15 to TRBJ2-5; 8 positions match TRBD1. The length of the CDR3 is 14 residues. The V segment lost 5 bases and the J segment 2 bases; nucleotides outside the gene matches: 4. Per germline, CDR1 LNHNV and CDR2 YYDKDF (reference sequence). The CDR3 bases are TGTGCCACCAGCCCAACAGGGGGTCAAGAGACCCAGTACTTC. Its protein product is CATSPTGGQETQYF.

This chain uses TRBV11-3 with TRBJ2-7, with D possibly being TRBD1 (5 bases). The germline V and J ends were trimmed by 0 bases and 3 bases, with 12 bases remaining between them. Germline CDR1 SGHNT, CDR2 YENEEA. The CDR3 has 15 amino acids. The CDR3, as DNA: TGTGCCAGCAGCTTAGAGGAGACAGCAGTCTACGAGCAGTACTTC. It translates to CASSLEETAVYEQYF.

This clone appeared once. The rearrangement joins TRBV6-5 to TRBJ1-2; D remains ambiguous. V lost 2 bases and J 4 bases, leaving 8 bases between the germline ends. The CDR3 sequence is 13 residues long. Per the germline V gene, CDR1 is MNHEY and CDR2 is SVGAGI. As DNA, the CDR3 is TGTGCCAGCAGTTACGGAGACGGCTATGGCTACACCTTC. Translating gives CASSYGDGYGYTF.

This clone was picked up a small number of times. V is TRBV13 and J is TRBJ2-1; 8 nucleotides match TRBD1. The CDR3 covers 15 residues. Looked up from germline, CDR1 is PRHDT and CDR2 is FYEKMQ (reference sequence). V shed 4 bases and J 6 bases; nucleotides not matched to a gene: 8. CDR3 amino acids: CASSYVLDRGNEQFF. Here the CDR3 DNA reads TGTGCCAGCAGCTACGTTCTTGACAGGGGCAATGAGCAGTTCTTC.

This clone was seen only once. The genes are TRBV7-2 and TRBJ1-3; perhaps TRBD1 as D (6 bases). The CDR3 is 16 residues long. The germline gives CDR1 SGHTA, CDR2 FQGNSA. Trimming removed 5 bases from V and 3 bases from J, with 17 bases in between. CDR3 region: CASSPQGPDVGNTIYF. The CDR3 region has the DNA TGTGCCAGCAGCCCACAGGGCCCAGATGTTGGAAACACCATATATTTT.

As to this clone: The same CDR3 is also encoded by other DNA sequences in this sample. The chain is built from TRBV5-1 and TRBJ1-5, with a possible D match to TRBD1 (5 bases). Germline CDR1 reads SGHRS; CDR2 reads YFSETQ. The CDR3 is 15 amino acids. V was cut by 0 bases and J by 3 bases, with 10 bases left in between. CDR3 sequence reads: CASSLGQGSNQPQHF. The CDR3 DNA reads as TGCGCCAGCAGCTTGGGTCAGGGATCCAATCAGCCCCAGCATTTT.

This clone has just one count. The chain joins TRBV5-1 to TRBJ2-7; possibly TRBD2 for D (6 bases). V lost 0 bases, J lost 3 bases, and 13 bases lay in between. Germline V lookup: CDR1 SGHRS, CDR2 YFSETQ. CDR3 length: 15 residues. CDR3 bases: TGCGCCAGCAGCTTGGTGGCGGGGCCAAACTACGAGCAGTACTTC. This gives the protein CASSLVAGPNYEQYF.

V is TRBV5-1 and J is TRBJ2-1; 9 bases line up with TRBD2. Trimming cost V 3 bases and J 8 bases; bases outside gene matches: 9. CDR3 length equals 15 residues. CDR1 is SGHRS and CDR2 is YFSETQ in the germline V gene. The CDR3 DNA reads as TGCGCCAGCAGCTCCCTAGCGGGGAGGTGGGATGAGCAGTTCTTC. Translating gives CASSSLAGRWDEQFF. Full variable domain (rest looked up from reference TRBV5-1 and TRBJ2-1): KAGVTQTPRYLIKTRGQQVTLSCSPISGHRSVSWYQQTPGQGLQFLFEYFSETQRNKGNFPGRFSGRQFSNSRSEMNVSTLELGDSALYLCASSSLAGRWDEQFFGPGTRLTVL.

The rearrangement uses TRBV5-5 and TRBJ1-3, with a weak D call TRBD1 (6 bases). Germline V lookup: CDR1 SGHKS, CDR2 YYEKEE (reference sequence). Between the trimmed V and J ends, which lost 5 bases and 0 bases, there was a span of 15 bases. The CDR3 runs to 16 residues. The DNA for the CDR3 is TGTGCCAGCAGAGCAACGGACAGCTACTCTGGAAACACCATATATTTT. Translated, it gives CASRATDSYSGNTIYF.

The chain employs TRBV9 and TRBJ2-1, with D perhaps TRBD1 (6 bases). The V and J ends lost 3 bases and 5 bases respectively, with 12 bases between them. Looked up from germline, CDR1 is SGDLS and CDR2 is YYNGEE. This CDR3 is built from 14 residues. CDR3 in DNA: TGTGCCAGCAGCGGATCGGACAGTCACAATGAGCAGTTCTTC. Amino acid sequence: CASSGSDSHNEQFF.

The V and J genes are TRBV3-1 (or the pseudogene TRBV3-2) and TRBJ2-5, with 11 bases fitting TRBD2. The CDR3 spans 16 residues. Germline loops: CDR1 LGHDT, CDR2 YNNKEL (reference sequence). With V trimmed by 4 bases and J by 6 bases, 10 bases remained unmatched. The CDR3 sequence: CASSPRLAGQTKTQYF. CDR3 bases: TGTGCCAGCAGCCCCAGACTAGCGGGACAGACGAAGACCCAGTACTTC.

The CDR3 protein is CASSPLGSSYEQYF. DNA for the CDR3: TGTGCCAGCAGCCCGCTGGGGAGCTCCTACGAGCAGTACTTC. The rearrangement links TRBV3-1 (or the pseudogene TRBV3-2) to TRBJ2-7; a possible D gene is TRBD2 (5 bases). V was pared by 4 bases and J by 0 bases, with 10 bases between. From germline, CDR1 is LGHDT and CDR2 YNNKEL (reference sequence). The CDR3 is made up of 14 amino acids.

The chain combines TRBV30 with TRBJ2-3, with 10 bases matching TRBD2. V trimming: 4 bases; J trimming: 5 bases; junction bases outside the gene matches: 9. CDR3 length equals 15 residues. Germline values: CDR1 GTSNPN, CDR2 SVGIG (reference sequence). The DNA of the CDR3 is TGTGCCTGGAAAATAGCGGGGGGCGGGGTAGATACGCAGTATTTT. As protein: CAWKIAGGGVDTQYF.

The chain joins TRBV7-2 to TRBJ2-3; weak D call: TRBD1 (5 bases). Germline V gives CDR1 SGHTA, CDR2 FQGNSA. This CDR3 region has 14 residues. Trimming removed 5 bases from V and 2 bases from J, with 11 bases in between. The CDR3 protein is CASSRRALTDTQYF. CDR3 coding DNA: TGTGCCAGCAGCCGCAGGGCCCTCACAGATACGCAGTATTTT.

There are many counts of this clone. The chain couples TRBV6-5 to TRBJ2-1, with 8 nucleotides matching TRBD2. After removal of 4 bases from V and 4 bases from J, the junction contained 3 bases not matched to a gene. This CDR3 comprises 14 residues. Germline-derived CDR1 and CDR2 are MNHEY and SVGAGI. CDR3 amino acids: CASSLASGYNEQFF. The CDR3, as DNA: TGTGCCAGCAGTTTAGCTAGCGGGTACAATGAGCAGTTCTTC.

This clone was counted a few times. The CDR3: CASSHGSESTEAFF. The CDR3 DNA is TGTGCCAGCTCCCACGGTAGTGAGAGTACTGAAGCTTTCTTT. The chain has TRBV27 and TRBJ1-1; D remains unclear. V dropped 8 bases and J dropped 5 bases, with 18 bases sitting between them. In germline, CDR1 is MNHEY, CDR2 SMNVEV (reference sequence). The CDR3 totals 14 residues.

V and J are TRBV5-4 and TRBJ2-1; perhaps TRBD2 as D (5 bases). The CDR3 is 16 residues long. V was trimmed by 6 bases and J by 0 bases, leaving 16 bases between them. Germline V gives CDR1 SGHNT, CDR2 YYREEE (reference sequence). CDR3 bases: TGTGCCAGCACCCCACGAGGGTCACGCTCCTACAATGAGCAGTTCTTC. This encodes CASTPRGSRSYNEQFF.

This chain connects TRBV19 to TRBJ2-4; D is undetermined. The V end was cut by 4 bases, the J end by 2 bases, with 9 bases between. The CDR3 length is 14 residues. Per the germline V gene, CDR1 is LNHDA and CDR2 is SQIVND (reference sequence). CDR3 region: CASSNQFPKNIQYF. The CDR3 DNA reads TGTGCCAGTAGTAACCAGTTCCCCAAAAACATTCAGTACTTC.

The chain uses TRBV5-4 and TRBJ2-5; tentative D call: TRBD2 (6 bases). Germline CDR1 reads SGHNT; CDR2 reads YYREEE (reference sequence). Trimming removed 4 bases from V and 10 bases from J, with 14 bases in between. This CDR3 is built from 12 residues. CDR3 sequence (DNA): TGTGCCAGCAGCCTACCGGCGGAGGGCCAGTACTTC. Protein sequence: CASSLPAEGQYF.

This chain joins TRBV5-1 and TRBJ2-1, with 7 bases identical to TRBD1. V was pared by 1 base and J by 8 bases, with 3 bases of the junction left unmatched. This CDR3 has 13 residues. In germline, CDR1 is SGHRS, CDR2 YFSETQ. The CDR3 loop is CASSLRGGDEQFF. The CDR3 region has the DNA TGCGCCAGCAGCTTGCGAGGGGGCGATGAGCAGTTCTTC.